The 22 T cell receptor beta chains below come from one sample, sequenced in a study of CD8+CD57+ T cells in acquired aplastic anemia. Genomic DNA provided the template from which TCR beta VDJ and CDR3 profiles were obtained. TCRdb ran MiXCR on the reads and lists one entry per CDR3 protein. The sample yields roughly 250,000 distinct CDR3 sequences, 45% to 50% seen once. Previously, flow cytometry had revealed CD8+CD57+ cell expansion in the patients chosen for sequencing. Sequences were obtained from sorted CD4+, CD8+, or CD8+CD57+ T cells (not recorded which) from PBMCs. The receptors were gathered from a human donor with aplastic anemia.

The chain combines TRBV20-1 with TRBJ2-7; D unresolved. Trimming left V 1 base short and J 2 bases short, with 9 bases between. The length of the CDR3 is 13 residues. Germline lookup yields CDR1 DFQATT and CDR2 SNEGSKA (reference sequence). The CDR3 is CSARVYQTYEQYF. The DNA of the CDR3 is TGCAGTGCTAGAGTGTATCAAACCTACGAGCAGTACTTC.

This clonotype was found a few times. The V call is TRBV10-1, the J call TRBJ1-1; D is uncertain. Trimming took 2 bases from V and 5 from J, leaving 9 bases between them. The germline V gene encodes CDR1 WNHNN and CDR2 SYGVQD (reference sequence). This CDR3 is 13 amino acids long. Written as DNA, the CDR3 is TGCGCCAGCAGTGAGATCGATGGGACTGAAGCTTTCTTT. Translation: CASSEIDGTEAFF.

This clonotype was seen ten or more times. The rearrangement links TRBV10-2 to TRBJ2-1; D gene ambiguous. CDR3 length: 14 amino acids. Germline lookup yields CDR1 WSHSY and CDR2 SAAADI. The germline V and J ends were trimmed by 4 bases and 5 bases, with 12 bases remaining between them. The CDR3 region has the DNA TGCGCCAGCAGTGTTTTCGACAAGAACAATGAGCAGTTCTTC. Protein: CASSVFDKNNEQFF.

Ten or more counts support this clonotype. The chain couples TRBV12-3 or TRBV12-4 to TRBJ2-1, with 10 nucleotides matching TRBD1. Trimming removed 6 bases from V and 2 bases from J; junction bases left unmatched: 7. The CDR3 contains 16 residues. CDR3 bases: TGTGCCAGCAGAGCACGACAGGGGGCAACCTACAATGAGCAGTTCTTC. It translates to CASRARQGATYNEQFF.

As concerns this clonotype: This likely comes from a read error, as the CDR3 has no conserved phenylalanine or tryptophan at its end. The chain combines TRBV5-1 with TRBJ2-1, with D possibly being TRBD1 or TRBD2 (6 bases each). Germline CDR1 is SGHRS and CDR2 is YFSETQ. With 5 bases removed from V and 10 bases from J, the gap between germline ends came to 19 bases. The CDR3 is made up of 14 amino acids. CDR3 DNA: TGCGCCAGCAGAGACCTGGGGGGCGGGCGCGAGCAGTTCCTC. Protein product: CASRDLGGGREQFL.

This clonotype was picked up many times. The rearrangement joins TRBV4-1 to TRBJ1-2; 7 bases match TRBD1. Unmatched junction bases numbered 6, after V lost 1 base and J lost 4 bases. The CDR3 runs 15 residues. Germline assignment: CDR1 MGHRA and CDR2 YSYEKL. The chain's CDR3 is CASSQGTGYSYGYTF. Written as DNA, the CDR3 is TGCGCCAGCAGCCAAGGGACAGGTTACTCCTATGGCTACACCTTC.

Concerning this clonotype itself: Given a much more abundant clone one base away, this may be a read error. This chain links TRBV7-8 with TRBJ2-1, with D maybe TRBD2 (7 bases). Germline CDR1 and CDR2: SGHVS and FQNEAQ. Trimming took 3 bases from V and 10 from J, leaving 19 bases between them. This CDR3 has 15 residues. The CDR3 DNA follows: TGTGCCAGCAGCTTCAGAAGGGGGGGGGTCGGCGAGCAGTTCTTC. It specifies CASSFRRGGVGEQFF.

Comment on this clonotype: The final CDR3 position lacks the conserved phenylalanine or tryptophan, pointing to a likely read error. The DNA is left out, because the CDR3 cannot be placed on it with certainty; the CDR3 is given as TCRdb lists it. J is TRBJ2-7 and V is TRBV10-1; TRBD1 was called by the table and not checked on the DNA. The length of the CDR3 is 11 amino acids, counting both ends. CDR1 is WNHNN and CDR2 is SYGVQD in the germline V gene (reference sequence). The CDR3 loop reads CASSDRGRCTG.

This rearrangement joins TRBV2 to TRBJ1-5, with D possibly matching TRBD1 (5 bases). The germline V gene has CDR1 SNHLY and CDR2 FYNNEI. Trimming took off 6 bases at V and 2 bases at J, with 14 bases between the two ends. This CDR3 spans 15 amino acids. The CDR3 region has the DNA TGTGCCAGCAGGACGAGGACAAGGGGCAATCAGCCCCAGCATTTT. Its translation: CASRTRTRGNQPQHF.

Ten or more counts support this clonotype. The chain links TRBV13 to TRBJ2-7; D is unclear. CDR3 size: 14 residues. V was shortened by 4 bases and J by 0 bases, with 10 bases between the two germline ends. Germline V gene sequence: CDR1 PRHDT, CDR2 FYEKMQ (reference sequence). The DNA for the CDR3 is TGTGCCAGCAGCTATTCCGGTGCCTCCTACGAGCAGTACTTC. Translating gives CASSYSGASYEQYF.

This clonotype was picked up one time. The gene calls are TRBV20-1 and TRBJ2-1, with D perhaps TRBD1 (6 bases). The V and J ends lost 0 bases and 11 bases respectively, with 11 bases between them. The germline CDR1 and CDR2 sequences are DFQATT and SNEGSKA (reference sequence). This CDR3 comprises 12 residues. The CDR3 sequence: CSARDQGRQQFF. In DNA form, the CDR3 reads TGCAGTGCTAGAGATCAGGGGCGTCAGCAGTTCTTC.

This clonotype showed up many times. The chain is built from TRBV27 and TRBJ2-7; 8 bases are a match to TRBD1. In germline, CDR1 is MNHEY, CDR2 SMNVEV (reference sequence). The CDR3 spans 13 residues. V shed 3 bases, J shed 6 bases, and the junction held 4 bases outside the gene matches. The CDR3 DNA reads as TGTGCCAGCAGTTTCAGCAGGGGGCGCGAGCAGTACTTC. This sequence encodes CASSFSRGREQYF.

This clonotype was seen many times. V gene TRBV28 combines with J gene TRBJ2-7, with D possibly matching TRBD1 (6 bases). CDR1 MDHEN and CDR2 SYDVKM come from the germline V gene. The CDR3 has 14 residues. V was cut by 6 bases and J by 5 bases, with 17 bases left in between. CDR3 sequence (DNA): TGTGCCAGCAGGAAACAACAGGGTTTGGACGAGCAGTACTTC. Its protein is CASRKQQGLDEQYF.

In this sample, this clonotype turned up many times. This chain connects TRBV2 to TRBJ1-2; D uncertain. The germline V and J ends were trimmed by 3 bases and 1 base, with 9 bases remaining between them. Germline-derived CDR1 and CDR2 are SNHLY and FYNNEI. The CDR3 has 14 amino acids. CDR3 residues: CASSDGVLNYGYTF. The CDR3 DNA reads as TGTGCCAGCAGTGACGGGGTGCTTAACTATGGCTACACCTTC.

On this clonotype: One junction end disagrees with the germline gene, perhaps due to a read error. V usage is TRBV9 and J usage is TRBJ2-1, with D maybe TRBD1 (5 bases). Germline CDR1 and CDR2: SGDLS and YYNGEE. The CDR3 is 13 residues long. CDR3 in amino acids: CASSEGQGNEQLF. DNA for the CDR3: TGTGCCAGCAGCGAAGGGCAGGGTAATGAGCAGCTCTTC.

The chain is built from TRBV10-3 and TRBJ2-1; 10 nucleotides match TRBD1. V was clipped by 2 bases and J by 7 bases; unmatched bases: 5. CDR3 size: 15 residues. CDR1 is ENHRY, CDR2 SYGVKD, per germline. The CDR3 DNA is TGTGCCATCAGTGAGGCGGGACAGGGGAGAAATGAGCAGTTCTTC. It specifies CAISEAGQGRNEQFF.

The CDR3 coding sequence is TGTGCCAGCAGCTTACAGGTAGTTAGCGGGGCCGGCAATGAGCAGTTCTTC. This codes for CASSLQVVSGAGNEQFF. The chain links TRBV7-9 to TRBJ2-1; 8 bases match TRBD2. From germline, CDR1 is SEHNR and CDR2 FQNEAQ (reference sequence). The V gene end was trimmed by 2 bases and the J gene end by 6 bases; junction bases not matched to a gene: 12. The CDR3 extends over 17 amino acids.

CDR3 in DNA: TGTGCCAGCAGTTTCCCGGGACAGCCTTGCTATGGCTACACCTTC. Protein product: CASSFPGQPCYGYTF. The rearrangement joins TRBV12-3 or TRBV12-4 to TRBJ1-2; 7 bases map to TRBD1. CDR3 length equals 15 residues. With V trimmed by 3 bases and J by 4 bases, 8 bases remained unmatched.

This clonotype was counted many times. J is TRBJ2-1 and V is TRBV7-3; D is unresolved. V was trimmed by 3 bases and J by 1 base, leaving 4 bases between them. This CDR3 is 13 amino acids long. CDR1 and CDR2 from the germline V gene are SGHTA and FQGTGA. The CDR3 loop is CASSFASYNEQFF. CDR3 coding DNA: TGTGCCAGCAGCTTTGCATCCTACAATGAGCAGTTCTTC.

Concerning this clonotype itself: A much larger clone differs from this one at a single base, so this may be a read error. The chain uses TRBV4-1 and TRBJ2-1, with 8 bases identical to TRBD1. The CDR3 runs 14 residues. Germline CDR1 and CDR2: MGHRA and YSYEKL. For the CDR3, the DNA is TGCGCCAGCAGCCAGCCAGGGGGCTACAATGGGCAGTTCTTC. Protein: CASSQPGGYNGQFF.

This clonotype showed up many times. The rearrangement joins TRBV9 to TRBJ2-2; D tentatively fits TRBD1 or TRBD2 (5 bases each). The CDR3 covers 14 residues. The germline CDR1 and CDR2 sequences are SGDLS and YYNGEE. Trimming left V 5 bases short and J 7 bases short, with 15 bases between. The CDR3 coding sequence is TGTGCCAGCAGACCCTCATTGGGGGACGGGGAGCTGTTTTTT. This sequence encodes CASRPSLGDGELFF.

The rearrangement joins TRBV9 to TRBJ2-1; 7 nucleotides line up with TRBD1. J was trimmed by 10 bases and V by 3 bases; bases with no gene match: 16. The CDR3 runs 16 residues. Germline CDR1 is SGDLS and CDR2 is YYNGEE. CDR3 in amino acids: CASSEGTDSSYSEQFF. As DNA, the CDR3 is TGTGCCAGCAGCGAGGGGACAGATAGCTCCTACAGCGAGCAGTTCTTC.